The entry below gives a single TCR beta chain sequence along with its context. Its antigen specificity is not known. A much more abundant neighbour one base away suggests this may be a read error. The treatment or condition label, read with the paper, signifies: in vitro stimulation with specific CMV peptide epitopes to enrich CMV-specific T cells. These data come from a study of T cell repertoires in cytomegalovirus infection (dated 2019 in TCRdb). At the level of the whole study: The peptide stimulations were aimed at well-studied HLA-B-restricted epitopes as well as recently identified HLA-C-restricted CMV epitopes, whose presentation resists viral immunomodulation. The HLA type of each donor mattered for the analysis, because public TCR beta signatures pointed to carriage of CMV infection along with the matching HLA type.

The germline V gene (reference sequence) gives CDR1 as SEHNR and CDR2 as FQNEAQ. Including the terminal cysteine and phenylalanine, the CDR3 comprises 11 residues. This entry keeps only the CDR3 DNA: 33 bases, framed from base 1. Sequencing was performed on an Illumina HiSeq 1500. TCRdb reprocessed the public reads (quality trimming at Q25 with fastp, clone calling with MiXCR) and kept in-frame beta chains. Every distinct CDR3 protein forms one entry, paired with its most common genes and DNA. Recorded for this sample are about a million distinct CDR3 sequences; approximately 31% of them occurred a single time. Under 15% of the sample goes to the ten largest clones. Results and caveats for the whole study, not just this receptor: The ex vivo response was dominated by HLA-C-restricted CMV-specific TCR beta clonotypes, which also provided the single most frequent clonotype in two of eight donors. Carriers of CMV infection plus the relevant HLA type were discriminated by the cumulative frequency of public TCR beta family members in the study cohort and in an independent approximately 360-donor cohort.

Here the chain combines TRBV7-9 and TRBJ2-5; no D segment can be confidently identified. Sequences were derived from cultured CD8+ T cells from PBMCs, sampled from culture after CMV antigen stimulation. The TCR comes from a human donor in good health (CMV status not recorded). Some clones in this sample may be carry-over from other donors' samples. The DNA sequence is as follows: TGTGCCAGCAGCAACGAAGAGACCCGGTACTTC. The resulting protein is CASSNEETRYF. Beyond the CDR3, the reference TRBV7-9 and TRBJ2-5 genes provide the residues; the full variable domain reads: DTGVSQNPRHKITKRGQNVTFRCDPISEHNRLYWYRQTLGQGPEFLTYFQNEAQLEKSRLLSDRFSAERPKGSFSTLEIQRTEQGDSAMYLCASSNEETRYFGPGTRLLVL.